This T cell receptor (beta chain) was recovered during a study of Graves' ophthalmopathy and Graves' hyperthyroidism. The wider study: Ophthalmopathy not arising within 18 months of follow-up defined hyperthyroidism as stable.

Overall study results and limits: In separating ophthalmopathy from stable hyperthyroidism, a 13-signature model achieved around 85% sensitivity and around 80% specificity.

A word on this clonotype: The antigen remains undetermined.

Transcripts of RNA were the source for amplifying TCR beta CDR3 regions. Investigators did first-round RT-PCR with HTBI primers, then second-round multiplex PCR. TCRdb re-derived calls from the multiplex PCR reads in MiXCR, one entry per CDR3 protein. The data hold over a million distinct CDR3 sequences, with less than 45% observed a single time. This clonotype was sampled from an adult man with Graves' hyperthyroidism. The sample comprised peripheral blood or thyroid tissue (not recorded which).

The CDR3 coding sequence is TGTGGAGGCAGTGGGACACTGAATCAGCCCCAGCATTTT. Translation gives CGGSGTLNQPQHF. The rearrangement links TRBV2 to TRBJ1-5, with D possibly TRBD1 on 6 matching bases. This CDR3 spans 13 amino acids. CDR1 is SNHLY, CDR2 FYNNEI, per germline. The whole variable domain, filled in from reference TRBV2 and TRBJ1-5, reads EPEVTQTPSHQVTQMGQEVILRCVPISNHLYFYWYRQILGQKVEFLVSFYNNEISEKSEIFDDQFSVERPDGSNFTLKIRSTKLEDSAMYFCGGSGTLNQPQHFGDGTRLSIL.